The T cell receptor (beta chain) under discussion was sequenced for a study of blood T cell repertoires in COVID-19. On the study more broadly: Both acute and convalescent COVID-19 samples were obtained from the United States, Italy and Spain. From T cells, B-cell-depleted T cells, or PBMCs came the material, which was cDNA or gDNA.

Authors' methods: Reference gene primer amplification in the assay estimated nucleated cell counts. Using immunoSEQ multiplex PCR, the repertoire was profiled, and TCRdb retains in-frame clones only, with some absent. The V and J calls and clone size were taken over from that table, and D and trimming were inferred from the DNA. This table holds 73,000 or so clones, 86% found once. Germline V gives CDR1 WSHSY, CDR2 SAAADI. This CDR3 region has 14 residues. V gave up 6 bases and J gave up 5 bases; unmatched junction bases: 9. The TCR sequence derives from a man in his thirties or forties with acute or convalescent COVID-19. This chain links TRBV10-2 with TRBJ2-7; 8 nucleotides match TRBD1. Sequenced input: peripheral blood. CDR3 residues: CASSDRTGSHEQYF. DNA for the CDR3: TGCGCCAGCAGCGACAGGACAGGGTCCCACGAGCAGTACTTC.